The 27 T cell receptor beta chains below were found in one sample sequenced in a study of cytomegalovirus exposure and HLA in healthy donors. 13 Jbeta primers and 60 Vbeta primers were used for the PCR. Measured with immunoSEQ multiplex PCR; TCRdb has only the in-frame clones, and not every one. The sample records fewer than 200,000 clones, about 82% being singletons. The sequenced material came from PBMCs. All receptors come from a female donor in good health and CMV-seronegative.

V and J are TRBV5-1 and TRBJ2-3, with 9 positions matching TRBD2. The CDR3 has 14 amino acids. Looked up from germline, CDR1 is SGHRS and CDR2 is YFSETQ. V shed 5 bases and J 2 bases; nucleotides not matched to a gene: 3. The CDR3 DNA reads TGCGCCAGCAGGCTAGCGGGGTCCACAGATACGCAGTATTTT. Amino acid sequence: CASRLAGSTDTQYF.

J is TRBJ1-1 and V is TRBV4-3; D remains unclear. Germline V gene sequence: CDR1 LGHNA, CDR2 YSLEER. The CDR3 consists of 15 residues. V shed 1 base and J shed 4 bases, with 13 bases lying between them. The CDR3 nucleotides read TGCGCCAGCAGCCAAGGCCTGAGGTATCCCACTGAAGCTTTCTTT. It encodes CASSQGLRYPTEAFF.

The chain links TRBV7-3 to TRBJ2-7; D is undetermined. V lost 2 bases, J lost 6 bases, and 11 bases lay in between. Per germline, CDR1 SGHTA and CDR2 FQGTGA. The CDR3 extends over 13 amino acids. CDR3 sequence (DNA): TGTGCCAGCAGCTTACAACCGGGTGCCGAGCAGTACTTC. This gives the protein CASSLQPGAEQYF.

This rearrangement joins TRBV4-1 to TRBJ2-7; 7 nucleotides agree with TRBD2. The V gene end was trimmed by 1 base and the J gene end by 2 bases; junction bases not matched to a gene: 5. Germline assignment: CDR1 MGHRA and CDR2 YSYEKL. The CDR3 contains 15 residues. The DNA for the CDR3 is TGCGCCAGCAGCCAAGTCCTAGCGGAAGCCTACGAGCAGTACTTC. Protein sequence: CASSQVLAEAYEQYF.

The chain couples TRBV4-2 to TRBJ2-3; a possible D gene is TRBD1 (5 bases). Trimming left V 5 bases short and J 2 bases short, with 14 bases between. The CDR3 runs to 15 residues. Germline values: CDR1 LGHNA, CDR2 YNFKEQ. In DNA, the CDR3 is TGTGCCAGCAGCTTCCAGGGTGGTGACACAGATACGCAGTATTTT. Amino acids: CASSFQGGDTDTQYF.

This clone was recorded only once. CDR3 amino acids: CASSFLQGKWGNQPQHF. The CDR3, as DNA: TGCGCCAGCAGCTTCCTGCAGGGGAAATGGGGCAATCAGCCCCAGCATTTT. V is TRBV5-1 and J is TRBJ1-5; possibly TRBD1 for D (6 bases). V gave up 2 bases and J gave up 2 bases, with 17 bases separating them. The CDR3 consists of 17 residues. Germline V CDR1 and CDR2: SGHRS, YFSETQ.

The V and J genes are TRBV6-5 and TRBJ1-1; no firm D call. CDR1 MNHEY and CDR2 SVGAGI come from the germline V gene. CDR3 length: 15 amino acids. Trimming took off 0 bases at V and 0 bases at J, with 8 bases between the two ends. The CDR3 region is CASSYSFNLNTEAFF. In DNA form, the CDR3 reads TGTGCCAGCAGTTACTCGTTTAATTTGAACACTGAAGCTTTCTTT.

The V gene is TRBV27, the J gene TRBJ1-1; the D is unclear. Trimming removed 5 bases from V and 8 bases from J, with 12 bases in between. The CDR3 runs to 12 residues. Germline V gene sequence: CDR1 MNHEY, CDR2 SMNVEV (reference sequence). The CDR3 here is CASSTGPREAFF. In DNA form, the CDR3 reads TGTGCCAGCAGTACTGGGCCGAGAGAAGCTTTCTTT.

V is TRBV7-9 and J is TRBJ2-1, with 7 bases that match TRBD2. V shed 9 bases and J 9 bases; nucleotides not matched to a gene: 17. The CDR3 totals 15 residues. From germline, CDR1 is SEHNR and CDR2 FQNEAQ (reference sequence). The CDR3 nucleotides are TGTGCCAGTTTTGATTGGCGGGAGTTAGACGGTGAGCAGTTCTTC. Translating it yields CASFDWRELDGEQFF.

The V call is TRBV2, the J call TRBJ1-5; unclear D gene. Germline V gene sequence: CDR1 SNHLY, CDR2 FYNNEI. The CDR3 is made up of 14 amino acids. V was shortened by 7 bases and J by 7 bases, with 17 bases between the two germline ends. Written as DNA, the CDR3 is TGTGCCAGCAACCCTAGCGGGTTGGGACAGCCCCAGCATTTT. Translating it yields CASNPSGLGQPQHF. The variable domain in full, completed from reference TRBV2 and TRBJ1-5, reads EPEVTQTPSHQVTQMGQEVILRCVPISNHLYFYWYRQILGQKVEFLVSFYNNEISEKSEIFDDQFSVERPDGSNFTLKIRSTKLEDSAMYFCASNPSGLGQPQHFGDGTRLSIL.

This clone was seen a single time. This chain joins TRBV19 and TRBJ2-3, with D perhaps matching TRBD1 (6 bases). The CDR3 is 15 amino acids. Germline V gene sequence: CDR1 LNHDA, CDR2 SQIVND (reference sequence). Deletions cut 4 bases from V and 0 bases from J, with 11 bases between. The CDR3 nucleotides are TGTGCCAGTAGTACTACAGGGATTAGCACAGATACGCAGTATTTT. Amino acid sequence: CASSTTGISTDTQYF.

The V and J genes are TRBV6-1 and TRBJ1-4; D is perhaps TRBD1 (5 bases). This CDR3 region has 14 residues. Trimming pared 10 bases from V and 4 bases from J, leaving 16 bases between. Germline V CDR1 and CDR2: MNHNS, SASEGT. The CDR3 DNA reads TGTGCCATCAAGGGCGGGGCAGGTAATGAAAAACTGTTTTTT. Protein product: CAIKGGAGNEKLFF.

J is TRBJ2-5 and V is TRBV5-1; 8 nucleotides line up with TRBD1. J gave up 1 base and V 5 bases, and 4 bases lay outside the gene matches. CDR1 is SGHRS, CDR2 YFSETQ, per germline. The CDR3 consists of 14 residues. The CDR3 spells CASRKGTGQETQYF. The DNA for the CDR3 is TGCGCCAGCAGGAAGGGGACAGGCCAAGAGACCCAGTACTTC.

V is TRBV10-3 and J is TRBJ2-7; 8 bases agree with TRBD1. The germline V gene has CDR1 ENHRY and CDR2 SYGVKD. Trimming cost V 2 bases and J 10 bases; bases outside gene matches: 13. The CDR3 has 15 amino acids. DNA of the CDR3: TGTGCCATCAGTGAGACCGGGACAGGCCACTCCGGACAGTACTTC. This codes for CAISETGTGHSGQYF.

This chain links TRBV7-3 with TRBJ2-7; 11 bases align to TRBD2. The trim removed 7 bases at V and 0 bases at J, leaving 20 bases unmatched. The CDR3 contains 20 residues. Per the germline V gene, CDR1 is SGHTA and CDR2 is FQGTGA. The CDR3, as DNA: TGTGCCAGCACCCTCTTACCACCGGGACTAGCGGCACCCAGCTCCTACGAGCAGTACTTC. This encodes CASTLLPPGLAAPSSYEQYF.

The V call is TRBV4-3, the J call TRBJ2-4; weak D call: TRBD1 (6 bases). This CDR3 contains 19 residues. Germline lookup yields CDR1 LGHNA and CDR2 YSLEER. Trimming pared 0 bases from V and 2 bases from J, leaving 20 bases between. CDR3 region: CASSQDRVQGRRTKNIQYF. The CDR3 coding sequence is TGCGCCAGCAGCCAAGATCGAGTCCAGGGGCGCAGAACCAAAAACATTCAGTACTTC.

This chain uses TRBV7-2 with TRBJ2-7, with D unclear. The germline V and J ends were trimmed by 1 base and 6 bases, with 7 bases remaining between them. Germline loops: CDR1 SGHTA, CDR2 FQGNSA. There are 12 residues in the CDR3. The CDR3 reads CASSLDFSEQYF. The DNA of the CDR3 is TGTGCCAGCAGCTTAGACTTTTCCGAGCAGTACTTC.

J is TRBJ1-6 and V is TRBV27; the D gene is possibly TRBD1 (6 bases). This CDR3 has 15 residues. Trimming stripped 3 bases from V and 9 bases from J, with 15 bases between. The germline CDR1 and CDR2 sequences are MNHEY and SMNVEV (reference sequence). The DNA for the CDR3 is TGTGCCAGCAGTTTTGCAGGGGCTCGTGGTTCACCCCTCCACTTT. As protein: CASSFAGARGSPLHF.

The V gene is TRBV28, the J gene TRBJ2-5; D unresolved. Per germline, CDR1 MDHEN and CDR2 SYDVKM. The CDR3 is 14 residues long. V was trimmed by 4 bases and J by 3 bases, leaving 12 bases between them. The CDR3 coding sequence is TGTGCCAGCAGTTCTCGGGTCTCTAAAGAGACCCAGTACTTC. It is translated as CASSSRVSKETQYF.

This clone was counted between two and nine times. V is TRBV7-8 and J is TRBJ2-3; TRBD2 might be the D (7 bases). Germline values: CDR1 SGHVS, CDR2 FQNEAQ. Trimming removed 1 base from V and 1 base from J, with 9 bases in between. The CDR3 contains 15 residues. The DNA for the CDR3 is TGTGCCAGCAGCTTAGGGGAGGGGGGCACAGATACGCAGTATTTT. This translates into CASSLGEGGTDTQYF.

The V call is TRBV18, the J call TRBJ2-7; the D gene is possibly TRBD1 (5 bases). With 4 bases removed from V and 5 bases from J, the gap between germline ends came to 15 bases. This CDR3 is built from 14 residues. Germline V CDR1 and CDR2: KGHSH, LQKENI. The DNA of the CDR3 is TGTGCCAGCTCACAGGGGATTGGGGTCGACGAGCAGTACTTC. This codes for CASSQGIGVDEQYF.

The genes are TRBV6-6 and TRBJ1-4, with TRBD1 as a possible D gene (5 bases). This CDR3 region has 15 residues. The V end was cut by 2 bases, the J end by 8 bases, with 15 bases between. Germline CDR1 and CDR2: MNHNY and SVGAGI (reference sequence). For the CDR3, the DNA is TGTGCCAGCAGTTACGGAGACAGACTTTACGAAAAACTGTTTTTT. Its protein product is CASSYGDRLYEKLFF.

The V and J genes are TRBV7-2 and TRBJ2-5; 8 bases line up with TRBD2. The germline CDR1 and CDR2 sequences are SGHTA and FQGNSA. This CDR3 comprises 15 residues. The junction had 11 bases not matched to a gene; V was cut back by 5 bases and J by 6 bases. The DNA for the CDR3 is TGTGCCAGCAGCCGGGTCGGGGGGGCGGAAAAGACCCAGTACTTC. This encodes CASSRVGGAEKTQYF.

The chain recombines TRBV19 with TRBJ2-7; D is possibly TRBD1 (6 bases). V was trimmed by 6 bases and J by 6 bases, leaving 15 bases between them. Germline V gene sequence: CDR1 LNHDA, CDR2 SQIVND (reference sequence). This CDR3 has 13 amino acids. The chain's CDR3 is CASRGQGQGEQYF. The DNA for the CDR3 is TGTGCCAGTAGAGGTCAGGGGCAGGGCGAGCAGTACTTC.

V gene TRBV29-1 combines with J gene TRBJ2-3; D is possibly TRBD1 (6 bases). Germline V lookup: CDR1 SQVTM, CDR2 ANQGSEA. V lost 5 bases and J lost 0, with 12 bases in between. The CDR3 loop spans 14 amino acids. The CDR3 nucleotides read TGCAGCGTTACGCTCAGGGGTAGCACAGATACGCAGTATTTT. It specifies CSVTLRGSTDTQYF.

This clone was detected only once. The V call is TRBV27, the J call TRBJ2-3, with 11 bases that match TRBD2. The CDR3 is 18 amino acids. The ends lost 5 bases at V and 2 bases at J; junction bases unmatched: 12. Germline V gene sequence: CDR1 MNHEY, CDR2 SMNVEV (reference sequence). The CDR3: CASSLTSGALRATDTQYF. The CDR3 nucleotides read TGTGCCAGCAGTCTGACTAGCGGGGCCCTTCGGGCCACAGATACGCAGTATTTT.

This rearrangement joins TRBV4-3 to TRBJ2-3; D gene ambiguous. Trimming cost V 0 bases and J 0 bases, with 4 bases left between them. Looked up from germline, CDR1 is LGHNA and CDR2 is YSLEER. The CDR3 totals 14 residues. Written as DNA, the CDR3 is TGCGCCAGCAGCCAAGACGGTAGCACAGATACGCAGTATTTT. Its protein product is CASSQDGSTDTQYF.